This T cell receptor beta chain was obtained from a study of blood T cells in healthy people across ages. This CDR3 region has 13 residues. Germline V gene data show CDR1 as DFQATT and CDR2 as SNEGSKA (reference sequence). V lost 6 bases and J lost 3, with 14 bases in between. Peripheral blood from each donor was collected in a volume of 8 to 10 milliliters. General study results and limits: Higher naive T cell percentage went strongly together with higher TCR beta diversity.

The authors ran a second PCR of 7 to 11 cycles using a sample-barcoded 5' primer and a J-beta primer mix. A tag from a template-switch adaptor with 12 random nucleotides marked each cDNA molecule. One entry per CDR3 protein, called by TCRdb with MiXCR from the 5' RACE reads. The sample yields approximately 770,000 distinct CDR3 sequences, roughly 64% seen once. About this clonotype: The target antigen is unknown.

This chain connects TRBV20-1 to TRBJ1-1; perhaps TRBD1 as D (6 bases). The receptor's source is a young man in good health. The sequenced material came from blood. The chain's CDR3 is CSATTQGHTEAFF. The CDR3 DNA sequence: TGCAGTGCCACGACCCAGGGGCACACTGAAGCTTTCTTT.